Below are 5 T cell receptor beta chains sequenced from a single sample in a study of blood T cell repertoires in COVID-19 (dated by TCRdb to 2018 to 2020). Receptors were amplified or captured by the immunoSEQ multiplex PCR assay. TCRdb obtained this table from immuneACCESS and retained in-frame rearrangements with V and J assigned. These tables miss some clones; where compared with another copy, unresolved V genes account for less than half of the shortfall, and the remainder is unexplained. This sample comprises under 450,000 clones, more than 85% of them detected only once. Jointly, the top ten make up about 0.9% of the sample. Material for sequencing was PBMCs or T cells enriched from blood (not recorded which). These receptors were obtained from a woman aged 40 to 50 who had been exposed to COVID-19.

V is TRBV2 and J is TRBJ1-1, with D hard to call. The CDR3 length is 10 residues. The V gene's germline CDR1 is SNHLY and CDR2 FYNNEI. V was cut by 0 bases and J by 11 bases, with 4 bases left in between. DNA for the CDR3: TGTGCCAGCAGTGAAGCGGGCGCTTTCTTT. Translating it yields CASSEAGAFF.

The gene calls are TRBV30 and TRBJ2-3, with 7 bases identical to TRBD1. The length of the CDR3 is 12 residues. Per the germline V gene, CDR1 is GTSNPN and CDR2 is SVGIG (reference sequence). J lost 11 bases, V lost 0 bases, and 5 bases had no gene match. CDR3 bases: TGTGCCTGGAGTGTGGGACAGCTGGGGCAGTATTTT. Its translation: CAWSVGQLGQYF.

As for this clone: A read error may account for a junction end that differs from germline. The rearrangement uses TRBV7-7 and TRBJ2-1; 8 bases align to TRBD2. CDR1 and CDR2 (germline): SSHAT, FNYEAQ (reference sequence). This CDR3 is 14 amino acids long. In DNA, the CDR3 is TGTGCTAGCAGTAGGCGGGGGGACGACAATGAGCAGTTCTTC. Amino acid sequence: CASSRRGDDNEQFF.

This clone appeared a few times. CDR3 amino acids: CSVREFADTQYF. The CDR3, as DNA: TGCAGTGTTCGGGAGTTCGCAGATACGCAGTATTTT. The rearrangement uses TRBV29-1 and TRBJ2-3; D possibly corresponds to TRBD2 (6 bases). CDR1 is SQVTM and CDR2 is ANQGSEA in the germline V gene. The CDR3 spans 12 residues.

The chain carries TRBV9 and TRBJ2-7, with 8 bases lining up with TRBD2. Germline CDR1 SGDLS, CDR2 YYNGEE. The CDR3 is made up of 18 amino acids. Trimming removed 4 bases from V and 0 bases from J; junction bases left unmatched: 15. The CDR3 loop reads CASSLGTRTAASSYEQYF. CDR3 nucleotides: TGTGCCAGCAGCCTCGGGACTAGGACTGCCGCTAGCTCCTACGAGCAGTACTTC. Combining the CDR3 with reference TRBV9 and TRBJ2-7 gives the whole variable domain DSGVTQTPKHLITATGQRVTLRCSPRSGDLSVYWYQQSLDQGLQFLIQYYNGEERAKGNILERFSAQQFPDLHSELNLSSLELGDSALYFCASSLGTRTAASSYEQYFGPGTRLTVT.